The 7 T cell receptor beta chains below come from one sample, sequenced in a study of control samples from healthy donors and cancer patients. Profiled with immunoSEQ multiplex PCR; TCRdb holds only in-frame clones, not every one. The sample gives tens of thousands of clones, about nine tenths of which show up once; 15% to 17% is in the top ten. Sequencing input: blood. All receptors derive from a man between 25 and 39 years old in good health.

V usage is TRBV12-3 or TRBV12-4 and J usage is TRBJ2-1; D gene unclear. CDR3 size: 12 residues. Trimming removed 4 bases at V and 11 bases at J, with 12 bases between. CDR3 nucleotides: TGTGCCAGCAGTTCTGCCGGGCCTAAGCAGTTCTTC. Translation gives CASSSAGPKQFF.

The sample holds one count of this clone. One end of the junction varies from germline; a read error may be responsible. The gene calls are TRBV24-1 and TRBJ1-5; 11 nucleotides match TRBD1. The CDR3 is 15 amino acids. The germline CDR1 and CDR2 sequences are KGHDR and SFDVKD. Here the CDR3 reads CATGDGTGGDQPQHF. The CDR3 nucleotides read TGTGCCACCGGTGACGGGACAGGGGGGGATCAGCCCCAGCATTTT.

The V call is TRBV5-6, the J call TRBJ1-6; D possibly corresponds to TRBD1 (5 bases). V was trimmed by 5 bases and J by 7 bases, leaving 13 bases between them. The CDR3 covers 14 residues. Germline V gene lookup returns CDR1 SGHDT and CDR2 YYEEEE. This CDR3 is CASSPGTENSPLHF. The CDR3 DNA sequence: TGTGCCAGCAGTCCCGGGACCGAGAATTCACCCCTCCACTTT. Filled out from reference TRBV5-6 and TRBJ1-6, the complete variable domain reads DAGVTQSPTHLIKTRGQQVTLRCSPKSGHDTVSWYQQALGQGPQFIFQYYEEEERQRGNFPDRFSGHQFPNYSSELNVNALLLGDSALYLCASSPGTENSPLHFGNGTRLTVT.

The V and J genes are TRBV7-6 and TRBJ2-7; D is possibly TRBD1 (6 bases). Germline V gene lookup returns CDR1 SGHVS and CDR2 FNYEAQ. Trimming pared 1 base from V and 0 bases from J, leaving 10 bases between. The CDR3 loop spans 15 amino acids. The CDR3 is CASSLGGQDSYEQYF. The CDR3 DNA sequence: TGTGCCAGCAGCTTAGGGGGACAAGACTCCTACGAGCAGTACTTC.

The CDR3 sequence is CASSPGGTSTDTQYF. The CDR3 DNA reads TGCGCCAGCAGCCCTGGCGGTACTAGCACAGATACGCAGTATTTT. The chain links TRBV5-1 to TRBJ2-3; D unclear. Germline V CDR1 and CDR2: SGHRS, YFSETQ. The CDR3 loop spans 15 amino acids. Trimming removed 4 bases at V and 0 bases at J, with 12 bases between.

V gene TRBV3-1 (or the pseudogene TRBV3-2) combines with J gene TRBJ1-1, with D unclear. CDR1 and CDR2 (germline): LGHDT, YNNKEL (reference sequence). The CDR3 is made up of 13 amino acids. The germline V and J ends were trimmed by 4 bases and 1 base, with 7 bases remaining between them. The CDR3 is CASSLYGNTEAFF. In nucleotides, the CDR3 is TGTGCCAGCAGCCTATACGGGAACACTGAAGCTTTCTTT.

This clone was detected once. V usage is TRBV9 and J usage is TRBJ2-1, with D possibly matching TRBD2 (6 bases). Germline CDR1 reads SGDLS; CDR2 reads YYNGEE. This CDR3 has 14 residues. The ends were cut back, 0 bases at V and 9 bases at J, with 13 bases in the middle. In nucleotides, the CDR3 is TGTGCCAGCAGCGTAGTGGAGGAGGGAGCTGAGCAGTTCTTC. Translation gives CASSVVEEGAEQFF.